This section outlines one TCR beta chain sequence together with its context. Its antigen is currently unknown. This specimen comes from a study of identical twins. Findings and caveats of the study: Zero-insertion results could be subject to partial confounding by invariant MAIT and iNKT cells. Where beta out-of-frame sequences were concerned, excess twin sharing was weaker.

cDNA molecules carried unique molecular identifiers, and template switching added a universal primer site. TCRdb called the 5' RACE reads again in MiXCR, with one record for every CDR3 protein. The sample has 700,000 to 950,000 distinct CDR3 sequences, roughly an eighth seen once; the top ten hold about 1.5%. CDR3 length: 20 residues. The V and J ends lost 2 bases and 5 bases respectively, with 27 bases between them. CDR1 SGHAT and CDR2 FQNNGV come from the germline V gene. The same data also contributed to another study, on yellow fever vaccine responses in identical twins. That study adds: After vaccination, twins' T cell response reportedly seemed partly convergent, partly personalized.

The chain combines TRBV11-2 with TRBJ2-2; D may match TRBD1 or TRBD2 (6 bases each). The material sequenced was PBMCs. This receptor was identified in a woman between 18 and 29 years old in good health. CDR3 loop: CASSLSPNWGAVIFTGELFF. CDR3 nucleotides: TGTGCCAGCAGCTTATCCCCCAATTGGGGGGCCGTCATTTTTACCGGGGAGCTGTTTTTT.